The text below deals with one TCR beta chain. The target of this receptor is not known. The record has no base qualities; no much larger clone is one base away. TCRbeta CDR3 regions were amplified from genomic DNA by means of the immunoSEQ Assay, a bias-controlled multiplex PCR. The original methods were these. The number of nucleated cells in each sample was estimated from the amplification of reference gene primers within the assay. To quantify the absolute abundance of each unique TCRbeta CDR3 rearrangement, sequence reads were collapsed and filtered. For each sample, productive Simpson clonality was calculated as the square root of Simpson's diversity index across productive rearrangements. The source is immuneACCESS, and TCRdb retained only in-frame sequences with V and J called. Part of the clones is not carried over; for the studies checked, unresolved V genes explain less than half of this, and the remainder is unexplained. V and J calls and clone size are copied from that table; D and trimming were computed from the DNA. A total of over 130,000 clones appear in this sample, roughly 82% of them only once. Of the sample, roughly 2% is held by the ten largest clones.

The sample is drawn from a study of blood T cell repertoires in COVID-19 (TCRdb year 2020). The study in broad terms: The collaborator samples originated in the United States, Italy and Spain and spanned the acute and convalescent phases of COVID-19. The prospective study material was composed of cDNA or gDNA derived from T cells, B-cell-depleted T cells, or PBMCs. Deeply sampled blood TCRbeta repertoires from subjects exposed to, actively infected with, or recovered from COVID-19 were included in the dataset. The repertoires were made available in a free public database intended to serve as a resource for research on the immune response to SARS-CoV-2. The samples were drawn from the first 160 participants of the ongoing ImmuneRACE study and from 950 to 1,500 subjects provided by 6 global collaborators. Nearly every sample came with metadata listing a de-identified subject ID, COVID-19 status, age in years and sex. Where HLA class I and class II types were available, the types were taken from metadata supplied by the sample provider, not from assay-based typing. The full study reports these points: How much clinical and demographic metadata was included differed by source and by participant, and the metadata was provided uncurated.

Each collaborating institution followed its own protocols to collect whole blood in K2EDTA tubes. For TCRbeta analysis, collaborators shipped samples in one of three forms: frozen whole blood, isolated PBMCs, or DNA extracted from either of those sample types. CDR1 LNHDA and CDR2 SQIVND are derived from the germline V gene (reference sequence). V gives up 4 bases and J gives up 1 base, and the segment between their germline ends measures 19 bases. Reading from cysteine to phenylalanine, the CDR3 counts 17 amino acids. Just CDR3 DNA is preserved here, 51 bases in frame from base 1. Sequencing was done on a sample of peripheral blood. Rearrangement joined TRBV19 to TRBJ1-2; the D gene is possibly TRBD1, with 5 bases matching. This receptor was obtained from a man between 65 and 85 years old with acute or convalescent COVID-19. The DNA sequence is as follows: TGTGCCAGTAGTACCCCCGCCCCGACAGCCGTTAACTATGGCTACACCTTC. The encoded protein is CASSTPAPTAVNYGYTF.